A selection of T cell receptor beta chains follows, all from one sample in a study of blood T cells in healthy people across ages. TCRdb re-called the 5' RACE reads with MiXCR, one entry per CDR3 protein. The sample has more than 800,000 distinct CDR3 sequences, under 45% seen once. The sequenced sample consisted of blood. These receptors were obtained from a woman aged 55 to 70 in good health. CDR3s include the opening cysteine and the closing phenylalanine or tryptophan. Each record gives: clone size, D gene, V gene, J gene, CDR3 DNA, CDR3 protein. D genes are given only for firm matches. The size entry is marked missing in some rows and otherwise reads once, few, many or a size class.

>.|TRBD1|TRBV6-5|TRBJ1-4
TGTGCCAGCAGTTACAAGGGGGCAGGGGGGCTGTTTTTT
CASSYKGAGGLFF
>.|TRBD1|TRBV27|TRBJ1-2
TGTGCCAGCAGAACAGGGGGAGGGCTCTATGGCTACACCTTC
CASRTGGGLYGYTF
>.|.|TRBV4-2|TRBJ2-6
TGTGCCAGCAGCCCACAACTAGAGACGGGATTCGTTGGGGCCAACGTCCTGACTTTC
CASSPQLETGFVGANVLTF
>.|TRBD1|TRBV11-2|TRBJ2-5
TGTGCCAGCAGCCCTCAGGGACAGGGTACTGAGACCCAGTACTTC
CASSPQGQGTETQYF
>.|.|TRBV7-6|TRBJ2-3
TGTGCCAGCAGCTTAGCGAACAGGGCCAAGGATACGCAGTATTTT
CASSLANRAKDTQYF
>few|.|TRBV27|TRBJ1-5
TGTGCCAGCAGTCCGCAGGGGCCCTCGGATCCCCAGCATTTT
CASSPQGPSDPQHF
>.|TRBD2|TRBV7-8|TRBJ2-7
TGTGCCAGCAGCTCCAGCGGGGGGGTTTCCTACGAGCAGTACTTC
CASSSSGGVSYEQYF
>.|TRBD1|TRBV10-3|TRBJ1-2
TGTGCCATCAGTGAGACAGGACAGGAGTATGGCTACACCTTC
CAISETGQEYGYTF
>.|TRBD1|TRBV20-1|TRBJ1-2
TGCAGTGCTGACAGGGGCGGACAGAACTATGGCTACACCTTC
CSADRGGQNYGYTF
>.|.|TRBV27|TRBJ1-5
TGTGCCAGCAGTTTATTAGGGGAAAATCAGCCCCAGCATTTT
CASSLLGENQPQHF
>.|TRBD2|TRBV20-1|TRBJ2-7
TGCAGTGCTAGAGAGGGACTAGCGGACTACGAGCAGTACTTC
CSAREGLADYEQYF
>once|.|TRBV7-6|TRBJ2-7
TGTGCCAGCAGCTTAAAGGCCACTGATTCCTACGAGCAGTACTTC
CASSLKATDSYEQYF
>few|TRBD1|TRBV12-3/TRBV12-4|TRBJ1-2
TGTGCCAGCACACTGGACAGGGGGTCGAGAGGCTACACCTTC
CASTLDRGSRGYTF
>few|.|TRBV28|TRBJ2-3
TGTGCCAGCAGTTCCGTATTTCATACGCAGTATTTT
CASSSVFHTQYF
>few|.|TRBV6-5|TRBJ2-7
TGTGCCAGCAGTTACTCGATCCAAACCCACTTCTCAGGGACCTCATACGAGCAGTACTTC
CASSYSIQTHFSGTSYEQYF
>.|.|TRBV28|TRBJ2-1
TGTGCCAGCAGTTTATTGGGGTGGAGGGAACCACGCGGGCCAAGAGGGGACAATGAGCAGTTCTTC
CASSLLGWREPRGPRGDNEQFF
>.|TRBD2|TRBV20-1|TRBJ2-1
TGCAGTGCAAACAGCGGGAGCGGTGCTGAGCAGTTCTTC
CSANSGSGAEQFF
>.|TRBD2|TRBV20-1|TRBJ2-3
TGCAGTGCTAGGAGGTCGAGCGGGAGCCCAGATACGCAGTATTTT
CSARRSSGSPDTQYF
>.|.|TRBV4-2|TRBJ2-1
TGTGCCAGCAGCTACCAAGGTGTAGCGACATCCTACAATGAGCAGTTCTTC
CASSYQGVATSYNEQFF
>.|.|TRBV3-1|TRBJ1-2
TGTGCCAGCGCGGGGGGACTCTATGGCTACACCTTC
CASAGGLYGYTF
>few|.|TRBV10-2|TRBJ2-7
TGCGCCAGCAGTGAGCAAACCCCCTACGAGCAGTACTTC
CASSEQTPYEQYF
>.|.|TRBV20-1|TRBJ2-1
TGCAGTGCTAGCGGGACCCGCTCCTACAATGAGCAGTTCTTC
CSASGTRSYNEQFF
>few|TRBD2|TRBV7-9|TRBJ2-7
TGTGCCAGCAGCCTGACTAGCGGGGCTACCTACGAGCAGTACTTC
CASSLTSGATYEQYF
>once|TRBD2|TRBV5-1|TRBJ2-1
TGCGCCAGCAGCTTAACTAGCGGGTCCAGCTCCTACAATGAGCAGTTCTTC
CASSLTSGSSSYNEQFF
>.|.|TRBV20-1|TRBJ2-1
TGCAGTGCTAGAGTAGCCCCTAATGAGCAGTTCTTC
CSARVAPNEQFF
>.|TRBD2|TRBV7-8|TRBJ2-7
TGTGCCAGCAGCCAATGGGGACTAGGGGAGGGCGAGCAGTACTTC
CASSQWGLGEGEQYF
>few|TRBD2|TRBV4-2|TRBJ2-4
TGTGCCAGCAGCCAAGTGGTGACTAGCGGGAGAATCAAAAACATTCAGTACTTC
CASSQVVTSGRIKNIQYF
>.|.|TRBV5-1|TRBJ1-6
TGCGCCAGCAGCTTGGCCGGTTTGGGACAACTCCCCCTCCACTTT
CASSLAGLGQLPLHF
>few|TRBD1|TRBV12-3/TRBV12-4|TRBJ2-4
TGTGCCAGCAGACCGACAGGGGGCCTAAACATTCAGTACTTC
CASRPTGGLNIQYF
>.|.|TRBV7-2|TRBJ2-7
TGTGCCAGCAGCCCCCCGGGACTGAAGGCCTACGAGCAGTACTTC
CASSPPGLKAYEQYF
>few|.|TRBV21-1|TRBJ2-3
TGTGCCAGCAGCAAAATGGCCAGCACAGATACGCAGTATTTT
CASSKMASTDTQYF
>once|TRBD1|TRBV6-6|TRBJ1-5
TGTGCCAGCAGGGTTACTGGGGGACAGCCGAATCAGCCCCAGCATTTT
CASRVTGGQPNQPQHF
>.|TRBD1|TRBV9|TRBJ2-5
TGTGCCAGCACCCAGGGACAGGGGGGCAATGAGCAGTACTTC
CASTQGQGGNEQYF
>few|TRBD2|TRBV12-3/TRBV12-4|TRBJ2-5
TGTGCCAGCAGTTTTGGAGCGGGAGGGGTGACCCAGTACTTC
CASSFGAGGVTQYF
>few|.|TRBV7-2|TRBJ2-1
TGTGCCAGCAGTTCGGGGCTCGGGCAGGGTCGAGGCAATGAGCAGTTCTTC
CASSSGLGQGRGNEQFF
>.|.|TRBV27|TRBJ2-2
TGTGCCAGCAGTTTATCTCGGGGGGCAATCGCCGGGGAGCTGTTTTTT
CASSLSRGAIAGELFF
>.|TRBD2|TRBV6-2/TRBV6-3|TRBJ2-5
TGTGCCAGCACTTCCCGGGGTAGCGGGCCCTACAATGAGCAGTACTTC
CASTSRGSGPYNEQYF
>.|.|TRBV5-1|TRBJ1-4
TGCGCCAGCAGCTCCAAGGGGCAGGGAGATGAAAAACTGTTTTTT
CASSSKGQGDEKLFF
>.|.|TRBV7-2|TRBJ2-4
TGTGCCAGCAGCTTAACCCCACCGGGGCAGTACTTC
CASSLTPPGQYF
>many|.|TRBV12-3/TRBV12-4|TRBJ1-2
TGTGCCAGCAGTTCCGATGACAGGATCCTTAACTATGGCTACACCTTC
CASSSDDRILNYGYTF
>.|.|TRBV5-1|TRBJ2-3
TGCGCCAGCAGCTTGGGAGGGGATAAGACAGATACGCAGTATTTT
CASSLGGDKTDTQYF
>few|.|TRBV12-3/TRBV12-4|TRBJ2-7
TGTGCCAGCAGCAACAGAAACTACGAGCAGTACTTC
CASSNRNYEQYF
>.|.|TRBV20-1|TRBJ2-5
TGCAGTGGAGCTCTACAAGAGACCCAGTACTTC
CSGALQETQYF
>.|TRBD1|TRBV7-9|TRBJ2-7
TGTGCCAGCAGCTCCTCAGGACAGGTGTCCTACGAGCAGTACTTC
CASSSSGQVSYEQYF
>.|.|TRBV29-1|TRBJ1-6
TGCAGCATTGACGCCAGGGCGCGTTCACCCCTCCACTTT
CSIDARARSPLHF
>many|.|TRBV10-2|TRBJ2-1
TGCGCCAGCAGTGAGAATGGAGCGTCCTCCTACAATGAGCAGTTCTTC
CASSENGASSYNEQFF
>few|.|TRBV20-1|TRBJ2-7
TGCAGTGCTAGAGATCCCGACTCCCGCCTTGGCTACGAGCAGTACTTC
CSARDPDSRLGYEQYF
>.|.|TRBV20-1|TRBJ1-2
TGCAGTGCATACGATGGCTACACCTTC
CSAYDGYTF
>.|.|TRBV9|TRBJ1-1
TGTGCCAGCAGCGTAACAGCCGGAAGGATTGATGAAGCTTTCTTT
CASSVTAGRIDEAFF
>.|TRBD2|TRBV9|TRBJ2-1
TGTGCCAGTGGCAGGGGACTAGCGCAAGATGAGCAGTTCTTC
CASGRGLAQDEQFF
>few|.|TRBV2|TRBJ2-7
TGTGCCAGCTCCCCCTGGGCACAGGCGAGCTCCTACGAGCAGTACTTC
CASSPWAQASSYEQYF
>.|TRBD1|TRBV3-1|TRBJ1-5
TGTGCCAGAGGATCAGGGGGTGGGAGCAATCAGCCCCAGCATTTT
CARGSGGGSNQPQHF
>.|TRBD2|TRBV6-5|TRBJ2-3
TGTGCCAGCAGCCCTACGGGGGGAAGGCAAATAGAAACGCAGTATTTT
CASSPTGGRQIETQYF
>.|TRBD2|TRBV7-2|TRBJ2-1
TGTGCCAGCAGTTTCAGCGGGGGGAACTACAATGAGCAGTTCTTC
CASSFSGGNYNEQFF
>many|.|TRBV20-1|TRBJ2-1
TGCAGTGCAGGGAGGCTGGGATCCTACAATGAGCAGTTCTTC
CSAGRLGSYNEQFF
>few|TRBD2|TRBV10-2|TRBJ2-7
TGCGCCAGCAGTGACCGAACTAGCGGGAACTACGAGCAGTACTTC
CASSDRTSGNYEQYF
>.|.|TRBV3-1|TRBJ1-2
TGTGCCAGCAGCCAAGATTTCGGGGGGCGCCCCGATGGCTACACCTTC
CASSQDFGGRPDGYTF
>.|TRBD1|TRBV15|TRBJ2-7
TGTGCCACCAGCAGGAGACAGGGGGCCTCCTACGAGCAGTACTTC
CATSRRQGASYEQYF
>.|.|TRBV5-6|TRBJ2-7
TGTACCAGCAGTCCTGTAGGTCGGTACGAGCAGTACTTC
CTSSPVGRYEQYF